This T cell receptor (beta chain) was profiled in a study of T cell responses to AZD1222 COVID-19 vaccine. Clones were read by immunoSEQ multiplex PCR, and TCRdb kept only the in-frame ones, dropping some. The sample holds 100,000 to 150,000 clones, roughly 90% seen once. The length of the CDR3 is 16 residues. Germline V gives CDR1 KGHDR, CDR2 SFDVKD. V lost 5 bases, J lost 0 bases, and 14 bases lay in between. The V and J genes are TRBV24-1 and TRBJ2-3; D unresolved. The sequence derives from an adult in good health. The sample was peripheral blood, taken on day 0 of AZD1222 vaccination. The CDR3 nucleotides are TGTGCCACCAGTGGGCCGACATCCTCAAGCACAGATACGCAGTATTTT. It specifies CATSGPTSSSTDTQYF.